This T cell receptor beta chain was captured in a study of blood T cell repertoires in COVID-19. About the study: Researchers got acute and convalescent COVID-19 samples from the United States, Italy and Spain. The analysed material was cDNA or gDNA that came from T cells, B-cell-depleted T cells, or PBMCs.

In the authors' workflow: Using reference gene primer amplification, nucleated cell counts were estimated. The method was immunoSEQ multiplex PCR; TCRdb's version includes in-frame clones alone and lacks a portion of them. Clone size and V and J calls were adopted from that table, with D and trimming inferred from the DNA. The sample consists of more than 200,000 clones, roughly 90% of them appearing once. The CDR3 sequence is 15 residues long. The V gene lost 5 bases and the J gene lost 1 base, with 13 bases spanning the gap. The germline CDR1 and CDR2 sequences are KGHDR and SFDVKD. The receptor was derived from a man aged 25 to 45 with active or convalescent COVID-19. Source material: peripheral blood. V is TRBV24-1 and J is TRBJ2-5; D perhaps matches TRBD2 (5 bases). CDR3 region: CATSGPPGSQETQYF. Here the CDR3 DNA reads TGTGCCACCAGTGGACCCCCGGGATCCCAAGAGACCCAGTACTTC.